What follows are 6 T cell receptor beta chains derived from one specimen sequenced in a study of cytomegalovirus exposure and HLA in healthy donors. PCR employed 60 Vbeta and 13 Jbeta primers. The table came from immunoSEQ multiplex PCR; TCRdb's copy has only in-frame clones and leaves some out. Of more than 95,000 clones in the sample, 76% were seen once. The sample consisted of PBMCs. These receptors all stem from a man between 50 and 59 years old in good health and CMV-seronegative.

The genes are TRBV2 and TRBJ2-7; possibly TRBD1 for D (6 bases). The CDR3 is 13 amino acids. The V gene's germline CDR1 is SNHLY and CDR2 FYNNEI. The CDR3 loop is CASGVERANEQYV. In DNA, the CDR3 is TGTGCTTCAGGGGTCGAAAGGGCCAACGAGCAGTACGTC.

This clone has just a few counts. This sequence joins TRBV6-6 and TRBJ1-4; 9 bases map to TRBD1. The CDR3 is made up of 16 amino acids. Unmatched junction bases numbered 10, after V lost 4 bases and J lost 7 bases. Germline V CDR1 and CDR2: MNHNY, SVGAGI (reference sequence). The CDR3 loop reads CASSFADRGKSEKLFF. CDR3 DNA: TGTGCCAGCAGTTTCGCCGACAGGGGGAAGAGTGAAAAACTGTTTTTT.

The CDR3 sequence is CASSVGNRVETQYF. The CDR3 nucleotides are TGTGCCAGCAGCGTAGGGAACAGGGTGGAGACCCAGTACTTC. The chain uses TRBV9 and TRBJ2-5; TRBD1 might be the D (6 bases). The ends were cut back, 0 bases at V and 5 bases at J, with 11 bases in the middle. CDR3 length equals 14 residues. Germline V lookup: CDR1 SGDLS, CDR2 YYNGEE.

This clone was seen once. The V and J genes are TRBV14 and TRBJ2-2; 9 nucleotides align to TRBD2. Germline CDR1 reads SGHDN; CDR2 reads FVKESK. CDR3 length equals 16 residues. V shed 2 bases and J 7 bases; nucleotides not matched to a gene: 8. CDR3 region: CASSQLTSGPFGELFF. CDR3 sequence (DNA): TGTGCCAGCAGCCAACTGACTAGCGGACCGTTCGGGGAGCTGTTTTTT.

This chain connects TRBV13 to TRBJ2-1; TRBD2 matches 15 bases. The CDR3 sequence is 17 residues long. The V gene's germline CDR1 is PRHDT and CDR2 FYEKMQ (reference sequence). V lost 5 bases, J lost 7 bases, and 9 bases stayed unmatched. CDR3 sequence reads: CASSPTRTSGGGNEQFF. The CDR3 coding sequence is TGTGCCAGCAGCCCAACCCGGACTAGCGGGGGGGGAAATGAGCAGTTCTTC.

CDR3 amino acids: CASTFSGTTYEQYF. For the CDR3, the DNA is TGTGCCAGCACCTTTAGCGGGACGACCTACGAGCAGTACTTC. The chain joins TRBV13 to TRBJ2-7; 8 positions match TRBD2. Germline CDR1 is PRHDT and CDR2 is FYEKMQ (reference sequence). The V segment lost 7 bases and the J segment 2 bases; nucleotides outside the gene matches: 7. This CDR3 region has 14 residues.